One sample yielded the 22 T cell receptor beta chains listed below, sequenced in a study of blood T cell repertoires in COVID-19. Some clones are missing from TCRdb's copy, which holds only in-frame ones; the method was immunoSEQ multiplex PCR. The table shows roughly 200,000 clones, with roughly 80% occurring only once. The sequenced sample consisted of peripheral blood. These receptors all stem from a man aged 45-60 years with active or convalescent COVID-19.

V is TRBV5-1 and J is TRBJ2-2; 8 bases map to TRBD1. J was trimmed by 8 bases and V by 0 bases; bases with no gene match: 3. Germline V lookup: CDR1 SGHRS, CDR2 YFSETQ. This CDR3 is built from 14 residues. In DNA, the CDR3 is TGCGCCAGCAGCTTGGGACAGGGGAGAGGGGAGCTGTTTTTT. It codes for CASSLGQGRGELFF.

This clone showed up just once. The chain is built from TRBV7-9 and TRBJ1-2, with TRBD1 matching 11 bases. The germline CDR1 and CDR2 sequences are SEHNR and FQNEAQ (reference sequence). V lost 5 bases to trimming and J lost 7 bases; unmatched junction nucleotides: 6. There are 14 residues in the CDR3. The CDR3, as DNA: TGTGCCAGCAGCCCCTGGGACAGGGGGAGTGGCTACACCTTC. Amino acid sequence: CASSPWDRGSGYTF.

The chain employs TRBV5-5 and TRBJ2-7; a weak D match, TRBD2 (7 bases). The V and J ends lost 6 bases and 2 bases respectively, with 12 bases between them. Germline CDR1 reads SGHKS; CDR2 reads YYEKEE (reference sequence). The CDR3 covers 13 residues. The CDR3 loop is CASNGGLTYEQYF. In DNA, the CDR3 is TGTGCCAGCAACGGGGGGCTTACCTACGAGCAGTACTTC.

This rearrangement joins TRBV5-1 to TRBJ2-2; no firm D call. The CDR3 extends over 13 amino acids. CDR1 is SGHRS and CDR2 is YFSETQ in the germline V gene. Trimming shortened V by 0 bases and J by 6 bases, and 6 bases separated the two germline ends. This CDR3 is CASSLVGPGELFF. As DNA, the CDR3 is TGCGCCAGCAGCTTGGTCGGTCCCGGGGAGCTGTTTTTT.

This clone was counted a few times. The chain is built from TRBV5-1 and TRBJ1-1; tentatively, D is TRBD1 (5 bases). Germline V CDR1 and CDR2: SGHRS, YFSETQ. V lost 5 bases and J lost 0, with 11 bases in between. The CDR3 sequence is 14 residues long. This chain's CDR3 is CASRPLGLNTEAFF. The CDR3 DNA reads TGCGCCAGCAGACCATTGGGGCTGAACACTGAAGCTTTCTTT. Variable domain in full (rest from reference TRBV5-1 and TRBJ1-1): KAGVTQTPRYLIKTRGQQVTLSCSPISGHRSVSWYQQTPGQGLQFLFEYFSETQRNKGNFPGRFSGRQFSNSRSEMNVSTLELGDSALYLCASRPLGLNTEAFFGQGTRLTVV.

This clone was observed once. CDR3 sequence reads: CASSLWGAGELFF. CDR3 in DNA: TGTGCCAGCAGTTTGTGGGGGGCCGGGGAGCTGTTTTTT. This sequence joins TRBV27 and TRBJ2-2; D possibly corresponds to TRBD2 (6 bases). This CDR3 region has 13 residues. Per the germline V gene, CDR1 is MNHEY and CDR2 is SMNVEV (reference sequence). Trimming cost V 3 bases and J 6 bases, with 8 bases left between them.

The V call is TRBV5-4, the J call TRBJ1-1, with D perhaps TRBD1 (5 bases). This CDR3 contains 13 residues. The germline V gene has CDR1 SGHNT and CDR2 YYREEE (reference sequence). Trimming pared 1 base from V and 1 base from J, leaving 5 bases between. The chain's CDR3 is CASSLRGNTEAFF. CDR3 nucleotides: TGTGCCAGCAGCTTGAGGGGGAACACTGAAGCTTTCTTT.

This CDR3 is CAWRPFGFANTGELFF. DNA for the CDR3: TGTGCCTGGAGGCCCTTCGGGTTCGCGAACACCGGGGAGCTGTTTTTT. The gene calls are TRBV30 and TRBJ2-2; D remains ambiguous. CDR1 and CDR2 (germline): GTSNPN, SVGIG (reference sequence). V was cut by 3 bases and J by 0 bases, with 14 bases left in between. The CDR3 sequence is 16 residues long. The entire variable domain, with the rest obtained from reference TRBV30 and TRBJ2-2, is as follows: SQTIHQWPATLVQPVGSPLSLECTVEGTSNPNLYWYRQAAGRGLQLLFYSVGIGQISSEVPQNLSASRPQDRQFILSSKKLLLSDSGFYLCAWRPFGFANTGELFFGEGSRLTVL.

V gene TRBV11-2 combines with J gene TRBJ2-3; D might be TRBD1 (6 bases). The CDR3 is 15 residues long. The germline V gene encodes CDR1 SGHAT and CDR2 FQNNGV. Trimming took off 5 bases at V and 0 bases at J, with 12 bases between the two ends. As DNA, the CDR3 is TGTGCCAGCAGCCGGTACAGGGCAAGCACAGATACGCAGTATTTT. It specifies CASSRYRASTDTQYF.

This chain connects TRBV19 to TRBJ2-7; the D gene is possibly TRBD1 (6 bases). CDR1 is LNHDA and CDR2 is SQIVND in the germline V gene (reference sequence). Trimming left V 1 base short and J 2 bases short, with 18 bases between. There are 17 residues in the CDR3. The CDR3 spells CASSIGGWAGDPYEQYF. Here the CDR3 DNA reads TGTGCCAGTAGTATAGGGGGCTGGGCAGGGGACCCCTACGAGCAGTACTTC.

V is TRBV18 and J is TRBJ1-2; D gene unclear. V gave up 3 bases and J gave up 0 bases, with 11 bases separating them. This CDR3 has 15 residues. Per germline, CDR1 KGHSH and CDR2 LQKENI. As DNA, the CDR3 is TGTGCCAGCTCACCCCGGGAAGCTGCTAACTATGGCTACACCTTC. Translated, it gives CASSPREAANYGYTF.

This clone was seen a single time. The rearrangement joins TRBV7-8 to TRBJ2-7; the match to TRBD2 covers 12 bases. Germline CDR1 is SGHVS and CDR2 is FQNEAQ. V shed 5 bases and J 3 bases; nucleotides not matched to a gene: 2. The CDR3 length is 14 residues. CDR3 loop: CASSGGLAGYEQYF. CDR3 in DNA: TGTGCCAGCAGCGGGGGACTAGCGGGCTACGAGCAGTACTTC.

The chain carries TRBV5-1 and TRBJ1-1, with 7 bases lining up with TRBD1. CDR3 length equals 16 residues. Trimming took 3 bases from V and 1 from J; bases not matched to a gene: 9. In germline, CDR1 is SGHRS, CDR2 YFSETQ. The CDR3 here is CASSWGDRTANTEAFF. The CDR3 DNA sequence: TGCGCCAGCAGCTGGGGGGACAGAACCGCGAACACTGAAGCTTTCTTT.

This chain uses TRBV28 with TRBJ2-2; 8 bases agree with TRBD1. The germline CDR1 and CDR2 sequences are MDHEN and SYDVKM. V dropped 3 bases and J dropped 4; count of bases not matched to a gene: 7. The CDR3 runs to 16 residues. The CDR3 loop reads CASSFSRGQGTGELFF. CDR3 nucleotides: TGTGCCAGCAGTTTCTCCAGGGGGCAAGGCACCGGGGAGCTGTTTTTT.

The chain couples TRBV4-3 to TRBJ2-1, with 7 bases matching TRBD2. Germline V lookup: CDR1 LGHNA, CDR2 YSLEER. The CDR3 covers 16 residues. The V and J ends lost 4 bases and 4 bases, in that order; junction bases with no gene match: 10. The CDR3 coding sequence is TGCGCCAGCAGCCCCGGGGGAGCGGGGTTTTACAATGAGCAGTTCTTC. It translates to CASSPGGAGFYNEQFF.

This clone came up once. The gene calls are TRBV5-6 and TRBJ2-2; D unclear. Trimming removed 0 bases from V and 7 bases from J, with 7 bases in between. From germline, CDR1 is SGHDT and CDR2 YYEEEE. The CDR3 sequence is 13 residues long. The CDR3 nucleotides read TGTGCCAGCAGCTTGGCCGGTGGCGGGGAGCTGTTTTTT. It is translated as CASSLAGGGELFF. The variable domain in full, completed from reference TRBV5-6 and TRBJ2-2, reads DAGVTQSPTHLIKTRGQQVTLRCSPKSGHDTVSWYQQALGQGPQFIFQYYEEEERQRGNFPDRFSGHQFPNYSSELNVNALLLGDSALYLCASSLAGGGELFFGEGSRLTVL.

The chain joins TRBV5-1 to TRBJ1-2; no clear D gene. Trimming pared 0 bases from V and 8 bases from J, leaving 8 bases between. The CDR3 is made up of 12 amino acids. The germline V gene encodes CDR1 SGHRS and CDR2 YFSETQ. The CDR3 loop is CASSLGEGGYTF. The DNA of the CDR3 is TGCGCCAGCAGCTTGGGGGAGGGAGGCTACACCTTC.

The rearrangement joins TRBV6-5 to TRBJ1-1; 9 positions match TRBD1. The CDR3 has 15 amino acids. CDR1 and CDR2 (germline): MNHEY, SVGAGI. Trimming took 2 bases from V and 3 from J; bases not matched to a gene: 4. CDR3 loop: CASSYGTGLDTEAFF. The CDR3 DNA is TGTGCCAGCAGTTACGGGACAGGGCTTGACACTGAAGCTTTCTTT.

This chain uses TRBV5-6 with TRBJ1-4; D gene unclear. V gave up 3 bases and J gave up 3 bases, with 15 bases separating them. The CDR3 is 16 amino acids. The V gene's germline CDR1 is SGHDT and CDR2 YYEEEE. Written as DNA, the CDR3 is TGTGCCAGCAGCTCCCCCCTGGGCGATGCTAATGAAAAACTGTTTTTT. This codes for CASSSPLGDANEKLFF. The full variable domain, rest sourced from reference TRBV5-6 and TRBJ1-4, is DAGVTQSPTHLIKTRGQQVTLRCSPKSGHDTVSWYQQALGQGPQFIFQYYEEEERQRGNFPDRFSGHQFPNYSSELNVNALLLGDSALYLCASSSPLGDANEKLFFGSGTQLSVL.

The CDR3 is CATSVTSGVGEQFF. The CDR3 bases are TGTGCCACCAGTGTGACTAGCGGGGTAGGGGAGCAGTTCTTC. The V and J genes are TRBV24-1 and TRBJ2-1, with 11 bases that match TRBD2. The germline V gene encodes CDR1 KGHDR and CDR2 SFDVKD. Germline trimming cut 5 bases from V and 10 bases from J; bases unmatched to any gene: 6. The CDR3 totals 14 residues.

This chain connects TRBV5-1 to TRBJ1-3; D gene ambiguous. CDR1 is SGHRS, CDR2 YFSETQ, per germline. CDR3 length equals 14 residues. V shed 4 bases and J shed 2 bases, with 10 bases lying between them. The CDR3 here is CASSDDFTGNTIYF. CDR3 sequence (DNA): TGCGCCAGCAGCGATGACTTTACTGGAAACACCATATATTTT.

The CDR3 spells CASSLIGGGSHYEQYF. CDR3 sequence (DNA): TGTGCCAGCAGCTTGATCGGCGGGGGGTCCCACTACGAGCAGTACTTC. The chain couples TRBV5-4 to TRBJ2-7; 8 bases align to TRBD2. The CDR3 spans 16 residues. V lost 1 base and J lost 3; bases outside the gene matches: 9. The V gene's germline CDR1 is SGHNT and CDR2 YYREEE (reference sequence).